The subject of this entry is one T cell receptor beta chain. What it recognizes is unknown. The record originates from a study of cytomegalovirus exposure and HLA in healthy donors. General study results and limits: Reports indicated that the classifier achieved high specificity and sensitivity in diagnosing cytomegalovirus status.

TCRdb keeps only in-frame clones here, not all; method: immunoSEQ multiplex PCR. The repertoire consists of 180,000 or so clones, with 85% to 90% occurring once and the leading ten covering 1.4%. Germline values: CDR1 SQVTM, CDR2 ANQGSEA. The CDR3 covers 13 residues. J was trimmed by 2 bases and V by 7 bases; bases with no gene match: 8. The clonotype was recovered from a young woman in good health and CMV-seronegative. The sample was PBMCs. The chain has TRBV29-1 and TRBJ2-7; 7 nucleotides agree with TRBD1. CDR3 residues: CSALGDSAYEQYF. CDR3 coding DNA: TGCAGCGCCCTCGGGGACAGCGCCTACGAGCAGTACTTC.